One and the same sample provided the 14 T cell receptor beta chains below, sequenced in a study of T and B cells in COVID-19 patients. BIOMED2 TRB-A/B primer pools were used in multiplex TRB PCR. TCRdb reanalysed the multiplex PCR reads using MiXCR and keeps one entry per CDR3 protein. The data show approximately 9,100 distinct CDR3 sequences, 28% seen once. TRB was amplified from approximately 250-500 ng of blood genomic DNA. What was sequenced was blood. These receptors originate from a human donor who had recovered from COVID-19.

Sample share makes this clonotype medium-sized (0.01 to 0.1%). The CDR3 region is CASSLAGGKLFF. In DNA, the CDR3 is TGTGCCAGCAGCTTGGCCGGGGGTAAACTGTTTTTT. V is TRBV5-6 and J is TRBJ1-4, with a tentative D call TRBD1 (5 bases). CDR1 is SGHDT, CDR2 YYEEEE, per germline. This CDR3 is 12 amino acids long. Trimming pared 0 bases from V and 11 bases from J, leaving 8 bases between.

This chain joins TRBV6-1 and TRBJ1-1, with 9 nucleotides matching TRBD1. Germline-derived CDR1 and CDR2 are MNHNS and SASEGT. This CDR3 comprises 16 residues. With 1 base clipped from V and 3 bases from J, the junction kept 6 bases outside the gene matches. CDR3 loop: CASSEVFRTGDTEAFF. CDR3 DNA sequence: TGTGCCAGCAGTGAAGTATTCAGGACAGGGGACACTGAAGCTTTCTTT.

This clonotype is deemed medium-sized (0.01 to 0.1%). V gene TRBV6-1 combines with J gene TRBJ2-3; 11 bases are shared with TRBD2. CDR3 length equals 18 residues. V was pared by 1 base and J by 3 bases, with 9 bases of the junction left unmatched. The germline V gene has CDR1 MNHNS and CDR2 SASEGT. CDR3 nucleotide sequence: TGTGCCAGCAGTGAAGTAGTGGCTAGCGGGGGGACGACAGATACGCAGTATTTT. It codes for CASSEVVASGGTTDTQYF.

The chain is built from TRBV7-2 and TRBJ2-5; 8 bases align to TRBD2. This CDR3 has 16 amino acids. CDR1 SGHTA and CDR2 FQGNSA come from the germline V gene. J lost 3 bases, V lost 2 bases, and 8 bases had no gene match. The chain's CDR3 is CASSLSRAGAEETQYF. CDR3 nucleotide sequence: TGTGCCAGCAGCTTAAGTCGAGCGGGGGCTGAAGAGACCCAGTACTTC.

The V call is TRBV6-1, the J call TRBJ1-6; 7 bases match TRBD1. The CDR3 totals 14 residues. The germline V gene has CDR1 MNHNS and CDR2 SASEGT. With 4 bases clipped from V and 7 bases from J, the junction kept 4 bases outside the gene matches. CDR3 sequence (DNA): TGTGCCAGCAGTGGGGGACAGATCAATTCACCCCTCCACTTT. Translation: CASSGGQINSPLHF.

This clonotype has only a few counts. This chain connects TRBV13 to TRBJ2-5, with 11 positions matching TRBD2. Trimming cost V 4 bases and J 4 bases; bases outside gene matches: 5. Germline CDR1 PRHDT, CDR2 FYEKMQ (reference sequence). The CDR3 consists of 15 residues. CDR3 in amino acids: CASSSSGGPRETQYF. CDR3 coding DNA: TGTGCCAGCAGCTCTAGCGGGGGGCCTAGAGAGACCCAGTACTTC.

A remark on this clonotype: A much larger clone sits a single nucleotide away, making a read error possible. This chain links TRBV6-4 with TRBJ2-2, with a possible D match to TRBD1 (6 bases). Germline values: CDR1 MRHNA, CDR2 SNTAGT. The CDR3 loop spans 15 amino acids. V dropped 7 bases and J dropped 1 base, with 13 bases sitting between them. The CDR3 DNA sequence: TGTGCCAGCACTGAAGTAGGGGGGAACACCGGGGAGCTGTTTTTT. It encodes CASTEVGGNTGELFF.

Only a few counts were recorded for this clonotype. The chain carries TRBV27 and TRBJ2-3; no definite D call. Deletions cut 6 bases from V and 4 bases from J, with 8 bases between. Germline V gene sequence: CDR1 MNHEY, CDR2 SMNVEV (reference sequence). The CDR3 is 12 amino acids. CDR3 nucleotides: TGTGCCAGCAGGGGGATGTCAGATACGCAGTATTTT. Amino acids: CASRGMSDTQYF.

This clonotype rates as medium-sized. CDR3 coding DNA: TGTGCCAGCAGTTACAGGGCAGCGACACCCCTCCACTTT. This encodes CASSYRAATPLHF. J is TRBJ1-6 and V is TRBV6-5; D remains ambiguous. Germline V gene lookup returns CDR1 MNHEY and CDR2 SVGAGI. V was cut by 2 bases and J by 11 bases, with 10 bases left in between. This CDR3 has 13 amino acids.

This clonotype is medium-sized by share. The chain links TRBV19 to TRBJ2-2; 8 bases map to TRBD1. V dropped 9 bases and J dropped 4; count of bases not matched to a gene: 7. The CDR3 is 14 amino acids. Germline CDR1 reads LNHDA; CDR2 reads SQIVND (reference sequence). In nucleotides, the CDR3 is TGTGCCAGCCAGGACAGGGCGGGCACCGGGGAGCTGTTTTTT. As protein: CASQDRAGTGELFF.

The V call is TRBV27, the J call TRBJ1-1, with a tentative D call TRBD1 (5 bases). The germline V gene encodes CDR1 MNHEY and CDR2 SMNVEV (reference sequence). Trimming shortened V by 4 bases and J by 3 bases, and 9 bases separated the two germline ends. This CDR3 is 13 amino acids long. Written as DNA, the CDR3 is TGTGCCAGCAGTTGGGGGGGGGACACTGAAGCTTTCTTT. Protein: CASSWGGDTEAFF.

The J gene is TRBJ2-2, the V gene TRBV6-4, with 9 bases lining up with TRBD1. The CDR3 spans 14 residues. V was pared by 0 bases and J by 9 bases, with 2 bases of the junction left unmatched. Germline values: CDR1 MRHNA, CDR2 SNTAGT. The CDR3 DNA reads TGTGCCAGCAGTGACTCACAGGGGGCCCGGGAGCTGTTTTTT. The encoded protein is CASSDSQGARELFF.

The rearrangement joins TRBV11-2 to TRBJ1-1; D gene unclear. In germline, CDR1 is SGHAT, CDR2 FQNNGV. V gave up 2 bases and J gave up 3 bases, with 7 bases separating them. This CDR3 comprises 13 residues. The CDR3 region is CASSLFRDTEAFF. As DNA, the CDR3 is TGTGCCAGCAGCTTATTCCGGGACACTGAAGCTTTCTTT.

The V and J genes are TRBV19 and TRBJ1-5, with TRBD1 identical over 10 bases. CDR1 and CDR2 (germline): LNHDA, SQIVND (reference sequence). The CDR3 length is 16 residues. V gave up 7 bases and J gave up 2 bases; unmatched junction bases: 8. CDR3 DNA: TGTGCCAGTAAGGGGTCGGGGACAGGGGGCAATCAGCCCCAGCATTTT. It yields the protein CASKGSGTGGNQPQHF.